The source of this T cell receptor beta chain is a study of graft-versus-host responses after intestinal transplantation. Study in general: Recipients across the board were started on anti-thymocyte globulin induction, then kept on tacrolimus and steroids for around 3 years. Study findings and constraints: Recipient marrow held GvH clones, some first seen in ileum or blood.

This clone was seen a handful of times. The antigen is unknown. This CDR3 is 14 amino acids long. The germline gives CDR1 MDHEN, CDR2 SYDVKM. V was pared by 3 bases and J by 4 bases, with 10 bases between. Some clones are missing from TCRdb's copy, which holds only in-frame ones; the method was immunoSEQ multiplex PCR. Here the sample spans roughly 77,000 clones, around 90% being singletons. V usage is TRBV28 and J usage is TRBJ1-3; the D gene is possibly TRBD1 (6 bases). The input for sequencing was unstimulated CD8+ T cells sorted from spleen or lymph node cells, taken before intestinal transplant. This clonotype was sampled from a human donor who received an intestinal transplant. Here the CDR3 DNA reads TGTGCCAGCAGTTTTGGACAGACAGGAAACACCATATATTTT. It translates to CASSFGQTGNTIYF.